This T cell receptor beta chain was recorded in a study of shared clonotypes between healthy human individuals. General study findings and limits: Rarefaction revealed incomplete sorted-subset sequencing despite large depth.

TCRdb keeps only in-frame clones here, not all; method: immunoSEQ multiplex PCR. Of roughly 650,000 clones listed, 90% to 97% are singletons. The CDR3 extends over 14 amino acids. CDR1 MNHEY and CDR2 SMNVEV come from the germline V gene (reference sequence). Deletions cut 5 bases from V and 2 bases from J, with 7 bases between. In regard to this clone: Its antigen is not identified.

CD45RO-negative, CCR7-selected cells formed the naive CD8 fraction, which excluded terminally differentiated effector memory CD45RA+ cells. The chain links TRBV27 to TRBJ2-6; maybe TRBD2 (5 bases). The source material was naive CD8+ T cells sorted from blood. The source of this sequence is a woman aged 30 to 39 in good health. This CDR3 is CASSRGTGANVLTF. The CDR3 region has the DNA TGTGCCAGCAGTCGAGGGACTGGGGCCAACGTCCTGACTTTC.